This record concerns one T cell receptor (beta chain) sequence. Its antigen is as yet unknown. This record belongs to a study of cytomegalovirus exposure and HLA in healthy donors. Across the whole study: When fewer than 500 donors were genotyped, 80% to 90% of them were found to fall in the Caucasian-associated ancestry cluster.

Researchers ran the PCR with 60 Vbeta and 13 Jbeta primers. Method: immunoSEQ multiplex PCR; TCRdb's copy keeps in-frame clones and lacks some. Of about 250,000 clones detected, about four fifths appear once; the ten largest clones hold about 0.28%. V lost 0 bases, J lost 5 bases, and 11 bases lay in between. The germline V gene encodes CDR1 ENHRY and CDR2 SYGVKD. The CDR3 contains 14 residues. Study-level results: TCR beta V- and J-gene trimming, according to a later analysis, was linked to a missense DCLRE1C variant. In a later analysis, the majority of CMV-associated beta chains seemingly showed HLA restriction. A list of 150 or so TCR beta chains associated with cytomegalovirus was given.

This rearrangement joins TRBV10-3 to TRBJ2-7; tentative D call: TRBD2 (6 bases). The receptor comes from a girl aged 2-10 years in good health and CMV-seronegative. The specimen was PBMCs. The CDR3 reads CAISESEGLNEQYF. The CDR3 coding sequence is TGTGCCATCAGTGAGTCGGAGGGGCTCAACGAGCAGTACTTC.